The rows below give T cell receptor beta chains drawn from one sample of a study of blood T cell repertoires in COVID-19. Sequencing was performed with immunoSEQ multiplex PCR; in TCRdb, only in-frame clones are kept and a portion is missing. The sample includes about 46,000 clones, around 86% of them seen just once. Sequenced input: PBMCs or T cells enriched from blood (not recorded which). These receptors all stem from a woman between 50 and 59 years old who had recovered from COVID-19. Both conserved end residues are part of each CDR3. D genes are given only for firm matches. Clone size, where shown, is once, few, many, or a class for clones that have expanded.

cdr3_length: 13; clone_size: .; v_call: TRBV7-9; d_call: .; j_call: TRBJ1-4; cdr3_aa: CASSSGISGELFF; cdr3_nt: TGTGCCAGCAGCTCAGGAATATCGGGGGAACTGTTTTTT
cdr3_length: 14; clone_size: .; v_call: TRBV7-9; d_call: .; j_call: TRBJ1-6; cdr3_aa: CASSLRGGNSPLHF; cdr3_nt: TGTGCCAGCAGCTTACGGGGCGGGAACTCACCCCTCCACTTT
cdr3_length: 18; clone_size: once; v_call: TRBV3-1/TRBV3-2; d_call: TRBD1; j_call: TRBJ2-1; cdr3_aa: CASSPGQGGPENHNEQFF; cdr3_nt: TGTGCCAGCAGCCCGGGACAGGGTGGTCCCGAAAACCACAATGAGCAGTTCTTC
cdr3_length: 11; clone_size: .; v_call: TRBV14; d_call: .; j_call: TRBJ2-7; cdr3_aa: CASSLLNEQYF; cdr3_nt: TGTGCCAGCAGCCTTCTAAACGAGCAGTACTTC
cdr3_length: 13; clone_size: .; v_call: TRBV28; d_call: .; j_call: TRBJ1-1; cdr3_aa: CASTISINTEAFF; cdr3_nt: TGTGCCAGCACTATAAGTATAAACACTGAAGCTTTCTTT
cdr3_length: 15; clone_size: .; v_call: TRBV28; d_call: TRBD2; j_call: TRBJ2-1; cdr3_aa: CASRTSGRAFNEQFF; cdr3_nt: TGTGCCAGCAGGACAAGCGGGAGGGCCTTTAATGAGCAGTTCTTC
cdr3_length: 13; clone_size: .; v_call: TRBV6-6; d_call: TRBD1; j_call: TRBJ1-2; cdr3_aa: CASNTGTGNGYTF; cdr3_nt: TGTGCCAGCAATACCGGGACAGGGAATGGCTACACCTTC
cdr3_length: 13; clone_size: few; v_call: TRBV27; d_call: .; j_call: TRBJ2-5; cdr3_aa: CASSWTAQETQYF; cdr3_nt: TGTGCCAGCAGTTGGACAGCCCAAGAGACCCAGTACTTC
cdr3_length: 14; clone_size: .; v_call: TRBV11-2; d_call: .; j_call: TRBJ1-4; cdr3_aa: CASSTYGGNEKLFF; cdr3_nt: TGTGCCAGCAGCACCTACGGCGGTAATGAAAAACTGTTTTTT
cdr3_length: 16; clone_size: .; v_call: TRBV6-2/TRBV6-3; d_call: TRBD1; j_call: TRBJ2-5; cdr3_aa: CASSFGGTGAGETQYF; cdr3_nt: TGTGCCAGCAGCTTTGGCGGGACAGGGGCAGGGGAGACCCAGTACTTC
cdr3_length: 13; clone_size: few; v_call: TRBV2; d_call: .; j_call: TRBJ1-1; cdr3_aa: CASGWAGNTEAFF; cdr3_nt: TGTGCCAGCGGTTGGGCAGGGAACACTGAAGCTTTCTTT
cdr3_length: 13; clone_size: .; v_call: TRBV12-3/TRBV12-4; d_call: .; j_call: TRBJ2-1; cdr3_aa: CASSLGRYNEQFF; cdr3_nt: TGTGCCAGCAGTTTAGGCAGGTACAATGAGCAGTTCTTC